The clone carrying this T cell receptor beta chain has only a few counts. What it binds is not known. The data were obtained in a study of T-cell memory formation after mild COVID-19. In the study overall: Most TCR clusters belonged to a single donor.

CDR1 DFQATT and CDR2 SNEGSKA come from the germline V gene (reference sequence). Trimming shortened V by 3 bases and J by 1 base, and 16 bases separated the two germline ends. This CDR3 has 15 residues. From the 5' RACE reads, TCRdb called clonotypes with MiXCR, one entry per CDR3 protein. The sample yields about 340,000 distinct CDR3 sequences, under 25% seen once. Study-wide findings and caveats: Largely, contracting CD4+ clones fell within CM and EM, and contracting CD8+ clones within EMRA.

The clonotype comes from an adult woman who had mild COVID-19 (a few samples of this study predate the infection). Cell type and time point are not known. This rearrangement joins TRBV20-1 to TRBJ2-7; tentative D call: TRBD1 (6 bases). The sequenced material came from PBMCs or a T cell subset sorted from them (not recorded which). The CDR3 loop is CSASAGTYPSYEQYF. The CDR3 bases are TGCAGTGCTAGCGCCGGGACATACCCATCCTACGAGCAGTACTTC.